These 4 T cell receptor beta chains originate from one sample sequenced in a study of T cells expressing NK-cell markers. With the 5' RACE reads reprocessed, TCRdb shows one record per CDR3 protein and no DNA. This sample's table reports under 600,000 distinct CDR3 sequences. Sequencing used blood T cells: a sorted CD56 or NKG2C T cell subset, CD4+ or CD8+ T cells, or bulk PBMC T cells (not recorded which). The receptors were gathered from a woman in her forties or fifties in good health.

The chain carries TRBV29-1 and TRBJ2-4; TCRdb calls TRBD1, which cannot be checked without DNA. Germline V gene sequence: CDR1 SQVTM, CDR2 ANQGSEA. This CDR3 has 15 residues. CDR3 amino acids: CSVEDPTGSSYIQYF.

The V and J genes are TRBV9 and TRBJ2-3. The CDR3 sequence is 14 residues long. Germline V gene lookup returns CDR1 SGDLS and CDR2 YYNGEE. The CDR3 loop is CASTSGGVTDTQYF.

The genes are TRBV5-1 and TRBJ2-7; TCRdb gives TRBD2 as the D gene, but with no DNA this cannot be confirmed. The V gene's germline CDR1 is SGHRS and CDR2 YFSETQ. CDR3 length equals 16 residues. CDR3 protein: CASSQAKTSEDYEQYF.

The CDR3 is CASSEFTSGHEQFF. The genes are TRBV25-1 and TRBJ2-1; TCRdb gives TRBD2 as the D gene, but with no DNA this cannot be confirmed. This CDR3 contains 14 residues. Germline V gene sequence: CDR1 MGHDK, CDR2 SYGVNS.